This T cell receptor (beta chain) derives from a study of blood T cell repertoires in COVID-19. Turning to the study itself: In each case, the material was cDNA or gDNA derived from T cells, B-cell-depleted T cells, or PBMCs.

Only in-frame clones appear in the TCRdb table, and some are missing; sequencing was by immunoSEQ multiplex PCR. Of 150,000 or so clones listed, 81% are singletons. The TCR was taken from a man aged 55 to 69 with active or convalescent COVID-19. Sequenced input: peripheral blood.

CDR3 residues: CASMAGTSGRTDTQYF. CDR3 nucleotide sequence: TGCGCCAGCATGGCCGGGACTAGCGGGAGGACAGATACGCAGTATTTT. The V gene is TRBV5-1, the J gene TRBJ2-3, with 15 bases matching TRBD2. CDR3 size: 16 residues. From germline, CDR1 is SGHRS and CDR2 YFSETQ. Unmatched junction bases numbered 5, after V lost 6 bases and J lost 3 bases.